Listed here are 32 T cell receptor beta chains from one sample, sequenced in a study of shared clonotypes between healthy human individuals. Only in-frame clones appear in the TCRdb table, and some are missing; sequencing was by immunoSEQ multiplex PCR. The sample has some 660,000 clones; roughly 72% are singletons. The sequenced material came from memory CD4+ T cells sorted from blood. This sample's subset: CD45RA-negative fraction. The receptors come from a young woman in good health.

This chain uses TRBV28 with TRBJ2-7; 9 bases agree with TRBD2. Germline loops: CDR1 MDHEN, CDR2 SYDVKM. The ends lost 11 bases at V and 5 bases at J; junction bases unmatched: 16. The CDR3 sequence is 15 residues long. The chain's CDR3 is CAHGRGASGKNEQYF. DNA for the CDR3: TGTGCCCATGGGCGGGGGGCTAGCGGGAAGAACGAGCAGTACTTC.

The chain couples TRBV9 to TRBJ2-3; no reliable D call. V lost 3 bases to trimming and J lost 2 bases, with 19 bases between them. Per the germline V gene, CDR1 is SGDLS and CDR2 is YYNGEE. The CDR3 covers 17 residues. The DNA for the CDR3 is TGTGCCAGCAGCGCCTACTCCCCTGCTACCCTCACAGATACGCAGTATTTT. It specifies CASSAYSPATLTDTQYF. Supplemented by reference TRBV9 and TRBJ2-3, the full variable domain reads DSGVTQTPKHLITATGQRVTLRCSPRSGDLSVYWYQQSLDQGLQFLIQYYNGEERAKGNILERFSAQQFPDLHSELNLSSLELGDSALYFCASSAYSPATLTDTQYFGPGTRLTVL.

The V gene is TRBV18, the J gene TRBJ2-7; D is perhaps TRBD2 (6 bases). The V end was cut by 3 bases, the J end by 3 bases, with 15 bases between. The CDR3 has 15 amino acids. Germline V CDR1 and CDR2: KGHSH, LQKENI. The CDR3 DNA follows: TGTGCCAGCTCACCGACCTCGGCGGGAAGCTACGAGCAGTACTTC. It is translated as CASSPTSAGSYEQYF.

This clone was picked up a small number of times. The V gene is TRBV5-4, the J gene TRBJ1-2; D is ambiguous. Germline assignment: CDR1 SGHNT and CDR2 YYREEE (reference sequence). The CDR3 covers 13 residues. The V and J ends lost 6 bases and 0 bases respectively, with 9 bases between them. The CDR3 coding sequence is TGTGCCAGCAAGCGCGGACCTAACTATGGCTACACCTTC. Residues: CASKRGPNYGYTF.

This clone was picked up one time. The chain links TRBV29-1 to TRBJ1-3; possibly TRBD1 for D (5 bases). Trimming shortened V by 4 bases and J by 4 bases, and 14 bases separated the two germline ends. CDR1 is SQVTM and CDR2 is ANQGSEA in the germline V gene. The CDR3 sequence is 14 residues long. CDR3 sequence reads: CSVAEGLGGNTIYF. CDR3 DNA sequence: TGCAGCGTTGCAGAGGGGCTGGGGGGAAACACCATATATTTT.

As concerns this clone: Within the sample, other DNA sequences also encode this same CDR3. The rearrangement joins TRBV29-1 to TRBJ2-3, with 12 bases lining up with TRBD2. CDR3 length: 14 residues. Germline lookup yields CDR1 SQVTM and CDR2 ANQGSEA. The V gene end was trimmed by 7 bases and the J gene end by 3 bases; junction bases not matched to a gene: 5. CDR3 nucleotide sequence: TGCAGCGCGCTAGCGGGAGGGGGGACAGATACGCAGTATTTT. This translates into CSALAGGGTDTQYF.

The chain carries TRBV19 and TRBJ1-1; no reliable D call. CDR3 size: 15 residues. The V end lost 3 bases, the J end lost 0 bases, and 11 bases lay between the germline ends. Germline V gene sequence: CDR1 LNHDA, CDR2 SQIVND (reference sequence). CDR3 protein: CASSILGSLNTEAFF. The CDR3 region has the DNA TGTGCCAGTAGTATCCTGGGCAGCCTGAACACTGAAGCTTTCTTT. Looking up the rest from reference TRBV19 and TRBJ1-1 gives the full variable domain: DGGITQSPKYLFRKEGQNVTLSCEQNLNHDAMYWYRQDPGQGLRLIYYSQIVNDFQKGDIAEGYSVSREKKESFPLTVTSAQKNPTAFYLCASSILGSLNTEAFFGQGTRLTVV.

This chain links TRBV27 with TRBJ1-1; D is ambiguous. V gave up 3 bases and J gave up 0 bases, with 11 bases separating them. CDR1 MNHEY and CDR2 SMNVEV come from the germline V gene (reference sequence). The CDR3 extends over 15 amino acids. The CDR3 sequence is CASSLARTMNTEAFF. CDR3 coding DNA: TGTGCCAGCAGTTTGGCCCGGACCATGAACACTGAAGCTTTCTTT.

V gene TRBV30 combines with J gene TRBJ1-5; 10 nucleotides match TRBD1. V was pared by 3 bases and J by 6 bases, with 14 bases of the junction left unmatched. The V gene's germline CDR1 is GTSNPN and CDR2 SVGIG (reference sequence). The CDR3 covers 17 residues. CDR3 sequence reads: CAWREKGVGTGAQPQHF. CDR3 bases: TGTGCCTGGAGGGAGAAAGGGGTGGGGACAGGGGCTCAGCCCCAGCATTTT.

The rearrangement uses TRBV28 and TRBJ1-5; D is unresolved. The CDR3 runs 13 residues. Germline CDR1 reads MDHEN; CDR2 reads SYDVKM. Trimming shortened V by 6 bases and J by 3 bases, and 9 bases separated the two germline ends. DNA for the CDR3: TGTGCCAGCAGGGAAGTATCCAATCAGCCCCAGCATTTT. Translating it yields CASREVSNQPQHF.

The chain links TRBV14 to TRBJ2-3; TRBD2 agrees at 7 bases. V was pared by 5 bases and J by 6 bases, with 14 bases of the junction left unmatched. The germline gives CDR1 SGHDN, CDR2 FVKESK. The CDR3 runs to 16 residues. The CDR3 bases are TGTGCCAGCAGCAGGGCGGGAGTCAGATGGATTGATACGCAGTATTTT. Its protein is CASSRAGVRWIDTQYF.

The genes are TRBV5-1 and TRBJ2-5, with D possibly matching TRBD1 (5 bases). CDR1 and CDR2 (germline): SGHRS, YFSETQ. Trimming removed 3 bases from V and 5 bases from J, with 14 bases in between. CDR3 length: 14 residues. The CDR3, as DNA: TGCGCCAGCAGCTCATCAAGTGGGGCGGAGACCCAGTACTTC. Protein product: CASSSSSGAETQYF.

The chain employs TRBV28 and TRBJ2-7; D perhaps matches TRBD2 (6 bases). V was shortened by 6 bases and J by 2 bases, with 14 bases between the two germline ends. Germline V gives CDR1 MDHEN, CDR2 SYDVKM. CDR3 length: 14 residues. The CDR3 sequence is CASSEGGPPYEQYF. CDR3 DNA sequence: TGTGCCAGCAGCGAGGGAGGACCTCCCTACGAGCAGTACTTC.

This chain uses TRBV6-5 with TRBJ2-3; TRBD2 aligns across 8 bases. The CDR3 has 14 amino acids. Germline CDR1 is MNHEY and CDR2 is SVGAGI. The J segment lost 7 bases and the V segment lost 6 bases, leaving 9 bases of the junction unmatched. The CDR3 sequence is CASSLLAERNTQYF. In DNA form, the CDR3 reads TGTGCCAGCAGCCTACTAGCGGAGAGGAATACGCAGTATTTT.

There are a few counts of this clone. In the same sample, other DNA sequences code for this CDR3. The gene calls are TRBV7-2 and TRBJ2-1, with TRBD2 identical over 9 bases. V trimming: 1 base; J trimming: 5 bases; junction bases outside the gene matches: 3. Germline CDR1 SGHTA, CDR2 FQGNSA. The CDR3 totals 15 residues. The CDR3 DNA sequence: TGTGCCAGCAGCTTAGGGCTAGCGGGGAACAATGAGCAGTTCTTC. Translating gives CASSLGLAGNNEQFF.

This chain connects TRBV10-1 to TRBJ2-2; 15 bases are shared with TRBD2. Germline V gene lookup returns CDR1 WNHNN and CDR2 SYGVQD (reference sequence). V shed 2 bases and J 6 bases; nucleotides not matched to a gene: 1. There are 16 residues in the CDR3. The CDR3 region has the DNA TGCGCCAGCAGTGAGGGACTAGCGGGAGGGCCCGGGGAGCTGTTTTTT. This sequence encodes CASSEGLAGGPGELFF.

The CDR3 bases are TGTGCCAGCAGCGGGGGGGAGGCAAATCAGCCCCAGCATTTT. Protein product: CASSGGEANQPQHF. The genes are TRBV6-1 and TRBJ1-5; D perhaps matches TRBD1 (5 bases). V was pared by 6 bases and J by 4 bases, with 13 bases between. CDR3 length: 14 residues. Germline V gives CDR1 MNHNS, CDR2 SASEGT.

This clone was detected a few times. V is TRBV6-5 and J is TRBJ1-5; D unclear. Germline lookup yields CDR1 MNHEY and CDR2 SVGAGI. Trimming cost V 5 bases and J 4 bases, with 12 bases left between them. The CDR3 has 14 residues. DNA of the CDR3: TGTGCCAGCAGTCCAGCGACCAGTAATCAGCCCCAGCATTTT. It specifies CASSPATSNQPQHF.

The genes are TRBV28 and TRBJ2-7; 8 positions match TRBD2. CDR1 is MDHEN, CDR2 SYDVKM, per germline. This CDR3 spans 15 amino acids. The trim removed 6 bases at V and 4 bases at J, leaving 11 bases unmatched. The CDR3 reads CASSRRGSGDYEQYF. The DNA of the CDR3 is TGTGCCAGCAGCCGTCGGGGTAGCGGGGATTACGAGCAGTACTTC. The whole variable domain, filled in from reference TRBV28 and TRBJ2-7, reads DVKVTQSSRYLVKRTGEKVFLECVQDMDHENMFWYRQDPGLGLRLIYFSYDVKMKEKGDIPEGYSVSREKKERFSLILESASTNQTSMYLCASSRRGSGDYEQYFGPGTRLTVT.

The V and J genes are TRBV25-1 and TRBJ1-1, with D unclear. CDR3 length: 14 amino acids. Per germline, CDR1 MGHDK and CDR2 SYGVNS. Trimming took off 5 bases at V and 1 base at J, with 11 bases between the two ends. This CDR3 reads CASSPRDANTEAFF. CDR3 nucleotide sequence: TGTGCCAGCAGTCCCCGGGATGCGAACACTGAAGCTTTCTTT.

J is TRBJ2-7 and V is TRBV28; D not resolved. The CDR3 is 16 residues long. Germline V gene data show CDR1 as MDHEN and CDR2 as SYDVKM. Trimming took 5 bases from V and 0 from J, leaving 17 bases between them. CDR3: CASSPRSGSSSYEQYF. The CDR3 DNA reads TGTGCCAGCAGTCCACGGTCGGGCTCCAGCTCCTACGAGCAGTACTTC. The full variable domain, its missing parts supplied by reference TRBV28 and TRBJ2-7, is DVKVTQSSRYLVKRTGEKVFLECVQDMDHENMFWYRQDPGLGLRLIYFSYDVKMKEKGDIPEGYSVSREKKERFSLILESASTNQTSMYLCASSPRSGSSSYEQYFGPGTRLTVT.

This chain joins TRBV10-1 and TRBJ2-2; possibly TRBD1 for D (5 bases). The CDR3 totals 16 residues. Trimming left V 0 bases short and J 3 bases short, with 11 bases between. The germline V gene has CDR1 WNHNN and CDR2 SYGVQD (reference sequence). The CDR3 here is CASSESGRADTGELFF. The CDR3 DNA reads TGCGCCAGCAGTGAGTCAGGCAGGGCGGACACCGGGGAGCTGTTTTTT.

This clone was seen once. V gene TRBV25-1 combines with J gene TRBJ2-3; D is uncertain. CDR3 length: 15 amino acids. Germline values: CDR1 MGHDK, CDR2 SYGVNS. V was trimmed by 3 bases and J by 2 bases, leaving 12 bases between them. This CDR3 reads CASSDPGRYTDTQYF. The CDR3 DNA reads TGTGCCAGCAGTGACCCTGGCAGATACACAGATACGCAGTATTTT.

The chain couples TRBV5-1 to TRBJ2-2, with D unresolved. CDR1 and CDR2 from the germline V gene are SGHRS and YFSETQ. The CDR3 covers 16 residues. V was pared by 4 bases and J by 2 bases, with 15 bases between. CDR3 in DNA: TGCGCCAGCAGCCCCATAGGTCTCAAAAACACCGGGGAGCTGTTTTTT. As protein: CASSPIGLKNTGELFF.

The rearrangement joins TRBV7-9 to TRBJ2-7; 9 nucleotides line up with TRBD1. The CDR3 has 16 residues. Losses at the gene ends were 5 bases for V and 2 bases for J; bases not matched to a gene: 10. Germline lookup yields CDR1 SEHNR and CDR2 FQNEAQ (reference sequence). In DNA form, the CDR3 reads TGTGCCAGCAGCCAAGCGGGACAGGGCTACACCTACGAGCAGTACTTC. This encodes CASSQAGQGYTYEQYF.

This chain uses TRBV5-1 with TRBJ1-3; the D is unclear. Germline V gives CDR1 SGHRS, CDR2 YFSETQ. V was cut by 3 bases and J by 0 bases, with 10 bases left in between. The CDR3 is 15 amino acids. CDR3 nucleotides: TGCGCCAGCAGCTCGGACCCGAGCTCTGGAAACACCATATATTTT. The encoded protein is CASSSDPSSGNTIYF.

The J gene is TRBJ2-3, the V gene TRBV28; tentative D call: TRBD2 (6 bases). Germline V gives CDR1 MDHEN, CDR2 SYDVKM. The CDR3 contains 14 residues. The V end was cut by 5 bases, the J end by 10 bases, with 19 bases between. The CDR3 bases are TGTGCCAGCAGTACGTCCGGGGTCGGGGGTTCGCAGTATTTT. It translates to CASSTSGVGGSQYF.

The gene calls are TRBV7-9 and TRBJ2-3, with TRBD2 identical over 8 bases. V shed 5 bases and J 2 bases; nucleotides not matched to a gene: 9. The CDR3 is made up of 16 amino acids. Germline assignment: CDR1 SEHNR and CDR2 FQNEAQ (reference sequence). The CDR3 sequence is CASSPGTSGFTDTQYF. The CDR3 bases are TGTGCCAGCAGCCCCGGGACTAGTGGGTTCACAGATACGCAGTATTTT.

This rearrangement joins TRBV4-1 to TRBJ2-1; D perhaps matches TRBD2 (6 bases). The CDR3 runs 14 residues. Germline-derived CDR1 and CDR2 are MGHRA and YSYEKL. V was pared by 7 bases and J by 5 bases, with 15 bases between. The CDR3 here is CASNRISGNNEQFF. The CDR3 DNA reads TGCGCCAGCAATCGGATTAGCGGAAACAATGAGCAGTTCTTC.

The table lists this clone with a few counts. V is TRBV15 and J is TRBJ2-3; D is perhaps TRBD1 (6 bases). Trimming cost V 0 bases and J 1 base, with 8 bases left between them. CDR1 and CDR2 (germline): LNHNV, YYDKDF (reference sequence). This CDR3 is 15 amino acids long. This chain's CDR3 is CATSRDWGRTDTQYF. The DNA for the CDR3 is TGTGCCACCAGCAGAGATTGGGGGCGCACAGATACGCAGTATTTT.

This chain connects TRBV13 to TRBJ2-1; TRBD2 agrees at 9 bases. V shed 5 bases, J shed 0 bases, and the junction held 5 bases outside the gene matches. CDR1 is PRHDT, CDR2 FYEKMQ, per germline (reference sequence). CDR3 length: 16 amino acids. The CDR3 DNA reads TGTGCCAGCAGCCTACCGACTAGCGGCTCCTACAATGAGCAGTTCTTC. Encoded protein: CASSLPTSGSYNEQFF.

As concerns this clone: The same CDR3 is also encoded by other DNA sequences in this sample. The chain recombines TRBV5-1 with TRBJ1-5, with no clear D. Germline loops: CDR1 SGHRS, CDR2 YFSETQ. The CDR3 has 13 amino acids. V was pared by 0 bases and J by 4 bases, with 5 bases between. The CDR3 nucleotides are TGCGCCAGCAGCTTGGGAGAAAATCAGCCCCAGCATTTT. Translated, it gives CASSLGENQPQHF.